This TCR beta chain was profiled in a study of T cell responses to AZD1222 COVID-19 vaccine. Study results and caveats: Scientists sampled the repertoires only once the peak T cell response had passed.

The method was immunoSEQ multiplex PCR; TCRdb's version includes in-frame clones alone and lacks a portion of them. The table has 100,000 to 150,000 clones, 75% to 95% seen once. In regard to this clone: What it recognizes is unknown.

The CDR3 has 14 amino acids. Trimming cost V 1 base and J 4 bases, with 8 bases left between them. Germline-derived CDR1 and CDR2 are KGHSH and LQKENI. Pooling of second doses given at about 4 or about 12 weeks was done. Specimen: peripheral blood, collected 28 days after the second AZD1222 dose. V is TRBV18 and J is TRBJ1-3, with a weak D call TRBD1 (5 bases). This TCR was sampled from an adult who received the AZD1222 COVID-19 vaccine. CDR3 region: CASSPRDGGNTIYF. In DNA, the CDR3 is TGTGCCAGCTCACCACGGGACGGGGGAAACACCATATATTTT.